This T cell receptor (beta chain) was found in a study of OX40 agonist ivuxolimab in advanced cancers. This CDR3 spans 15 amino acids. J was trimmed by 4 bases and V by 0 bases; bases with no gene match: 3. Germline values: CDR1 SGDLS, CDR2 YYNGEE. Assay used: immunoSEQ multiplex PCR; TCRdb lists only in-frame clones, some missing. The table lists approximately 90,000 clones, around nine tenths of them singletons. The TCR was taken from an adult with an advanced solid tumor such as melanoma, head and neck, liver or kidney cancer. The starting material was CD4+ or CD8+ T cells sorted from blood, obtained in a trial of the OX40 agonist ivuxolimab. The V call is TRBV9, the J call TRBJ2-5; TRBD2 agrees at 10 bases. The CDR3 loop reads CASSVGIAGGETQYF. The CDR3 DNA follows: TGTGCCAGCAGCGTAGGTATAGCGGGAGGAGAGACCCAGTACTTC.